Listed here are 12 T cell receptor beta chains from one sample, sequenced in a study of PD-1 blockade in mismatch repair-deficient tumors. Repertoires were generated with immunoSEQ multiplex PCR, while TCRdb's copy carries only in-frame clones and drops some. The sample has 76,000 or so clones; around 80% are singletons. The sequenced sample was peripheral blood, obtained 44 weeks after starting pembrolizumab. Receptor source: an adult with mismatch repair-deficient cancer.

The chain has TRBV7-9 and TRBJ2-1; tentatively, D is TRBD2 (6 bases). The CDR3 sequence is 15 residues long. Germline values: CDR1 SEHNR, CDR2 FQNEAQ (reference sequence). Trimming left V 6 bases short and J 7 bases short, with 19 bases between. CDR3 sequence (DNA): TGTGCCAGCAGAAGGGAACCGGGAGTCTATAATGAGCAGTTCTTC. The encoded protein is CASRREPGVYNEQFF. The full variable domain, completed using reference TRBV7-9 and TRBJ2-1, is DTGVSQNPRHKITKRGQNVTFRCDPISEHNRLYWYRQTLGQGPEFLTYFQNEAQLEKSRLLSDRFSAERPKGSFSTLEIQRTEQGDSAMYLCASRREPGVYNEQFFGPGTRLTVL.

The chain uses TRBV6-1 and TRBJ1-2; no clear D. CDR1 is MNHNS, CDR2 SASEGT, per germline. V gave up 1 base and J gave up 1 base, with 7 bases separating them. This CDR3 contains 14 residues. DNA for the CDR3: TGTGCCAGCAGTGAAGGTTGGGTTAACTATGGCTACACCTTC. It codes for CASSEGWVNYGYTF.

The V gene is TRBV12-5, the J gene TRBJ2-2; 12 nucleotides line up with TRBD2. Germline V gene data show CDR1 as LGHNT and CDR2 as FRNRAP. The CDR3 is 18 residues long. V lost 1 base and J lost 6; bases outside the gene matches: 9. CDR3: CASGLARTSGNWAGELFF. The CDR3 DNA sequence: TGTGCTAGTGGTTTGGCTCGGACTAGCGGGAATTGGGCCGGGGAGCTGTTTTTT.

The chain employs TRBV4-3 and TRBJ2-7; tentatively, D is TRBD1 (5 bases). In germline, CDR1 is LGHNA, CDR2 YSLEER. CDR3 length equals 13 residues. Trimming cost V 5 bases and J 6 bases, with 14 bases left between them. CDR3 DNA: TGCGCCAGCAGCAAAGGGCAGGGATTCGAGCAGTACTTC. Amino acid sequence: CASSKGQGFEQYF.

The rearrangement links TRBV5-4 to TRBJ2-5; 13 bases agree with TRBD2. The CDR3 spans 16 residues. Trimming removed 4 bases from V and 5 bases from J; junction bases left unmatched: 8. CDR1 and CDR2 (germline): SGHNT, YYREEE (reference sequence). The CDR3 DNA is TGTGCCAGCAGCGAGACTAGCGGGAGGTCCGTGGAGACCCAGTACTTC. This translates into CASSETSGRSVETQYF. Filled out from reference TRBV5-4 and TRBJ2-5, the complete variable domain reads ETGVTQSPTHLIKTRGQQVTLRCSSQSGHNTVSWYQQALGQGPQFIFQYYREEENGRGNFPPRFSGLQFPNYSSELNVNALELDDSALYLCASSETSGRSVETQYFGPGTRLLVL.

The chain joins TRBV7-3 to TRBJ2-1; TRBD2 matches at 13 bases. The CDR3 runs 15 residues. V lost 5 bases, J lost 7 bases, and 5 bases stayed unmatched. CDR1 is SGHTA and CDR2 is FQGTGA in the germline V gene. CDR3 nucleotide sequence: TGTGCCAGCAGCCTCAGGACTAGCGGGAGAAATGAGCAGTTCTTC. Protein product: CASSLRTSGRNEQFF.

The chain uses TRBV5-6 and TRBJ1-2; D is perhaps TRBD1 (5 bases). This CDR3 spans 14 amino acids. Trimming stripped 7 bases from V and 2 bases from J, with 15 bases between. Germline CDR1 and CDR2: SGHDT and YYEEEE. In DNA form, the CDR3 reads TGTGCCAGCTCGGGGACTGGTACAAACTATGGCTACACCTTC. Translation: CASSGTGTNYGYTF.

This rearrangement joins TRBV11-3 to TRBJ1-2, with D possibly TRBD1 on 5 matching bases. Per the germline V gene, CDR1 is SGHNT and CDR2 is YENEEA. This CDR3 is built from 13 residues. Trimming left V 1 base short and J 3 bases short, with 6 bases between. The CDR3 DNA reads TGTGCCAGCAGCTTAGGCAGGGACTATGGCTACACCTTC. It is translated as CASSLGRDYGYTF.

V gene TRBV5-4 combines with J gene TRBJ1-2; D gene ambiguous. V was trimmed by 4 bases and J by 3 bases, leaving 7 bases between them. The CDR3 spans 12 residues. CDR1 and CDR2 from the germline V gene are SGHNT and YYREEE (reference sequence). The CDR3 sequence is CASSRDDYGYTF. Here the CDR3 DNA reads TGTGCCAGCAGCCGTGACGACTATGGCTACACCTTC. The full variable domain, rest sourced from reference TRBV5-4 and TRBJ1-2, is ETGVTQSPTHLIKTRGQQVTLRCSSQSGHNTVSWYQQALGQGPQFIFQYYREEENGRGNFPPRFSGLQFPNYSSELNVNALELDDSALYLCASSRDDYGYTFGSGTRLTVV.

By sample share, this clone is medium-sized. This sequence joins TRBV6-1 and TRBJ2-7; TRBD2 agrees at 7 bases. CDR1 and CDR2 from the germline V gene are MNHNS and SASEGT. With 6 bases clipped from V and 5 bases from J, the junction kept 10 bases outside the gene matches. CDR3 length: 14 amino acids. This chain's CDR3 is CASRSLAREDEQYF. CDR3 bases: TGTGCCAGCAGGTCACTAGCCCGGGAGGACGAGCAGTACTTC.

The chain combines TRBV19 with TRBJ2-2, with D possibly TRBD2 on 6 matching bases. Per the germline V gene, CDR1 is LNHDA and CDR2 is SQIVND (reference sequence). The CDR3 contains 14 residues. V was cut by 6 bases and J by 3 bases, with 11 bases left in between. CDR3 DNA: TGTGCCAGTAGGGCGGGGCCGGACACCGGGGAGCTGTTTTTT. This translates into CASRAGPDTGELFF. The entire variable domain, with the rest obtained from reference TRBV19 and TRBJ2-2, is as follows: DGGITQSPKYLFRKEGQNVTLSCEQNLNHDAMYWYRQDPGQGLRLIYYSQIVNDFQKGDIAEGYSVSREKKESFPLTVTSAQKNPTAFYLCASRAGPDTGELFFGEGSRLTVL.

CDR3 sequence (DNA): TGTGCCAGCAGCTTAGTGGGACAGAGTAATGAAAAACTGTTTTTT. Protein product: CASSLVGQSNEKLFF. The V gene is TRBV7-2, the J gene TRBJ1-4; 7 bases align to TRBD1. CDR1 is SGHTA and CDR2 is FQGNSA in the germline V gene. The CDR3 sequence is 15 residues long. V lost 1 base, J lost 4 bases, and 3 bases stayed unmatched.